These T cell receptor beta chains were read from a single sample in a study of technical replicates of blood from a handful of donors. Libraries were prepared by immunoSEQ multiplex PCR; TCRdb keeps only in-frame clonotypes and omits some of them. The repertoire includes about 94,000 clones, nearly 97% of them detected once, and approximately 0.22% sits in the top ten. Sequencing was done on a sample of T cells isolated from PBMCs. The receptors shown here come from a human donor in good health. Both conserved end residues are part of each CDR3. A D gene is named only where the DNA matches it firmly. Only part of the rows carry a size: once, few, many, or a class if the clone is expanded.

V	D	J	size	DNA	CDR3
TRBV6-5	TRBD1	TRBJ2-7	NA	TGTGCCAGCAGTTCGGGACAGGGGGCCCACGAGCAGTACTTC	CASSSGQGAHEQYF
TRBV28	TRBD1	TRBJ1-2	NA	TGTGCCAGCAGGGACAGGGGGAACTATGGCTACACCTTC	CASRDRGNYGYTF
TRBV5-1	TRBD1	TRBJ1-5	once	TGCGCCAGCAGTAGACAGGGCGGTCAGCCCCAGCATTTT	CASSRQGGQPQHF
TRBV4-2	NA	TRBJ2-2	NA	TGTGCCAGCAGCCAAGATTCACCGACTAGCGGGGAGCTGTTTTTT	CASSQDSPTSGELFF
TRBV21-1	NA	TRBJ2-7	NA	TGTGCCAGCAGCAGGCTCTCAGGGCGCGAGCAGTACTTC	CASSRLSGREQYF
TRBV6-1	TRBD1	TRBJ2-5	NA	TGTGCCAGCAGTGAAGCCCTGGACAGGGGAGGCGAGACCCAGTACTTC	CASSEALDRGGETQYF
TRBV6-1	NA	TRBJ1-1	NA	TGTGCCAGCAGTGATCCCTTCAAGAGGGTAGGAAGGTCTGAAGCTTTCTTT	CASSDPFKRVGRSEAFF
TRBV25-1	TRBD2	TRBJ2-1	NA	TGTGCCAGCAGCCCCCGACTAGCGGGTATACAAACTGAGCAGTTCTTC	CASSPRLAGIQTEQFF
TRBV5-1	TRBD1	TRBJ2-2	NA	TGCGCCAGCAGCTTGGGAGGGGGCGCGACCGGGGAGCTGTTTTTT	CASSLGGGATGELFF
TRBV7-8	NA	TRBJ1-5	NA	TGTGCCAGCAGCCTACTTAATCAGCCCCAGCATTTT	CASSLLNQPQHF
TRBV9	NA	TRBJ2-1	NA	TGTGCCAGCAGTCCCCATACCTCTAGCTTCCGAGACAATGAGCAGTTCTTC	CASSPHTSSFRDNEQFF
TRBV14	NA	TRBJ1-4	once	TGTGCCAGCAGCCCTGGGAGGGACGCAACTAATGAAAAACTGTTTTTT	CASSPGRDATNEKLFF
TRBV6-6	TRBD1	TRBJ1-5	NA	TGTGCCAGCAAAGACAGGGGGATTCAGCCCCAGCATTTT	CASKDRGIQPQHF
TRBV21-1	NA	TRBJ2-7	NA	TGTGCCAGCAGCAAAGACCAGGGAAAATTACCTATGCGTATATGTGTGTACGAGCAGTACTTC	CASSKDQGKLPMRICVYEQYF
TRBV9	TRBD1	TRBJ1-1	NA	TGTGCCAGCGACAGGGGGAACACTGAAGCTTTCTTT	CASDRGNTEAFF
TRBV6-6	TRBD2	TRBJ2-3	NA	TGTGCCAGCAGTTACCCACTAGCGGGAGCAGATACGCAGTATTTT	CASSYPLAGADTQYF
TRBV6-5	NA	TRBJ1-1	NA	TGTGCCAGCGCGTGGTTGGTCAACACTGAAGCTTTCTTT	CASAWLVNTEAFF
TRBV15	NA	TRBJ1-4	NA	TGTGCCACCAGCAGAGATTCGGGGTCCCTCAATGAAAAACTGTTTTTT	CATSRDSGSLNEKLFF
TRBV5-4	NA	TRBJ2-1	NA	TGTGCCAGCAGCACGGGACTCGTCATGAATGAGCAGTTCTTC	CASSTGLVMNEQFF
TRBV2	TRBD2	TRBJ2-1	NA	TGTGCCAGCCGACTAGCGGGAGGGAACAATGAGCAGTTCTTC	CASRLAGGNNEQFF
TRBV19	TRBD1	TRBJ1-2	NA	TGTGCCAGTAGGGTGCAAACAGGGGGTAACTATGGCTACACCTTC	CASRVQTGGNYGYTF
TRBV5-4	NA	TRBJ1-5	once	TGTGCCAGCAGCTTACGAGGGAGCAATCAGCCCCAGCATTTT	CASSLRGSNQPQHF
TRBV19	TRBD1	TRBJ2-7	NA	TGTGCCAGTAGTATATCGTCCGGGACAGGGGGCTACGAGCAGTACTTC	CASSISSGTGGYEQYF
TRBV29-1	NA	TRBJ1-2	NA	TGCAGCGTTGAACCCCGCTTCGGCTATGGCTACACCTTC	CSVEPRFGYGYTF
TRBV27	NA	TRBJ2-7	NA	TGTGCCAGCAGTCCCATGGGGGGGGCGTACCTCTACCCCTACGAGCAGTACTTC	CASSPMGGAYLYPYEQYF
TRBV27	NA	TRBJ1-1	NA	TGTGCCAGCAGTTTGAGGGTTTGGACTGAAGCTTTCTTT	CASSLRVWTEAFF
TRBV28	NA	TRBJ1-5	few	TGTGCCAGCAGTTTAGTAGATGGCAATCAGCCCCAGCATTTT	CASSLVDGNQPQHF
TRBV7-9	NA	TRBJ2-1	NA	TGTGCCAGCAGCCCAGCCGGGACTCCCTTAAATGAGCAGTTCTTC	CASSPAGTPLNEQFF
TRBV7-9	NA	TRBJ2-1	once	TGTGCCAGCAGCCCTTACAGGAGTTACAATGAGCAGTTCTTC	CASSPYRSYNEQFF
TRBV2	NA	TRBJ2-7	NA	TGTGCCAGCAGTGAAATGCGGGCCTACGAGCAGTACTTC	CASSEMRAYEQYF
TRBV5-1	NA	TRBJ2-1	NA	TGCGCCAGCAGCTCAGAGGGCGGAACCCATTACAATGAGCAGTTCTTC	CASSSEGGTHYNEQFF
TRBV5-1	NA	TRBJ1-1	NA	TGCGCCAGCAGCTACCAAGCGTTGTTAATGAACACTGAAGCTTTCTTT	CASSYQALLMNTEAFF
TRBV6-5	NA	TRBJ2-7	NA	TGTGCCAGCAGTTACGCGGGACTGCCTTACGAGCAGTACTTC	CASSYAGLPYEQYF
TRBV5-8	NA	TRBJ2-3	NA	TGTGCCAGCAGCTTGGTCCGGGACTTAAGCACAGATACGCAGTATTTT	CASSLVRDLSTDTQYF
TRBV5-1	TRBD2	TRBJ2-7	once	TGCGCCAGCAGCTTGGTTGGCGGGGGGGCATCCTACGAGCAGTACTTC	CASSLVGGGASYEQYF
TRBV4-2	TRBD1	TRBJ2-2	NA	TGTGCCAGCAGCCACCGGGACAGGAACACCGGGGAGCTGTTTTTT	CASSHRDRNTGELFF
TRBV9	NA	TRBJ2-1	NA	TGTGCCAGCAGGAAGCTGAGCTCCTACAATGAGCAGTTCTTC	CASRKLSSYNEQFF
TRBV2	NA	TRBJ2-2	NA	TGTGCCAGCAGTAACGGTGTCGGGGGCACCGGGGAGCTGTTTTTT	CASSNGVGGTGELFF
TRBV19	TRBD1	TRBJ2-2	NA	TGTGCCAGTAGTAAGGGACAGACAATGGGTTGGGAGCTGTTTTTT	CASSKGQTMGWELFF
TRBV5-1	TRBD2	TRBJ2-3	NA	TGCGCCAGCAGCCCGGGACTAGCGGGAGATACGCAGTATTTT	CASSPGLAGDTQYF
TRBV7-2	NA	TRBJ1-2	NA	TGTGCCAGCAGCTTAGGGACGGGCGGGAGGGACTATGGCTACACCTTC	CASSLGTGGRDYGYTF
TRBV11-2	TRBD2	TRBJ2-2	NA	TGTGCCAGCAGCTTAGTTTCCAGCGGGAGGGTCGGGGAGCTGTTTTTT	CASSLVSSGRVGELFF
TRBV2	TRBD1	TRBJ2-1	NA	TGTGCCAGCAGTGCGGGACAGGCAACCTACAATGAGCAGTTCTTC	CASSAGQATYNEQFF
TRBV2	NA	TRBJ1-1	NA	TGTGCCAGCTTAAAGACAGCTAAGAACACTGAAGCTTTCTTT	CASLKTAKNTEAFF
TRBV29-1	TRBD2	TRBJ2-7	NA	TGCAGCGTTGGACCCACGATAGCGGGGCTTTCTTACGAGCAGTACTTC	CSVGPTIAGLSYEQYF
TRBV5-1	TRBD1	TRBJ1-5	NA	TGCGCCAGCAGCTTGACAGGGGGTAATCAGCCCCAGCATTTT	CASSLTGGNQPQHF
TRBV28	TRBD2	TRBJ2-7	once	TGTGCCAGCAGTTTAATCTCGCGGACTAGCGGGAGCTACGAGCAGTACTTC	CASSLISRTSGSYEQYF
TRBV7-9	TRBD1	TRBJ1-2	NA	TGTGCCAGCAGCTTAGGGGTGGACAGGCCCCTCTATGGCTACACCTTC	CASSLGVDRPLYGYTF
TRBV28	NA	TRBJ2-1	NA	TGTGCCAGCAGTTTCTGGAGGGGTCGTAATGAGCAGTTCTTC	CASSFWRGRNEQFF
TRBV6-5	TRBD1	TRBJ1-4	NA	TGTGCCAGCAGCCAGGGACAGGGTGGTGAAAAACTGTTTTTT	CASSQGQGGEKLFF
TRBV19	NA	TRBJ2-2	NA	TGTGCCAGTAGTATACGGGGTGAGACAAACACCGGGGAGCTGTTTTTT	CASSIRGETNTGELFF
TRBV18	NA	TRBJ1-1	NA	TGTGCCAGCTCACCACGGGAGGGGAACACTGAAGCTTTCTTT	CASSPREGNTEAFF